This entry is about one T cell receptor (beta chain). TCRdb keeps only in-frame clones here, not all; method: immunoSEQ multiplex PCR. Among 150,000 to 250,000 clones, 82% were seen once, and the ten largest hold about 6.9%. This entry belongs to a study of blood T cell repertoires in COVID-19. As for the study in general: Samples representing acute and convalescent COVID-19 were sourced from the United States, Italy and Spain. T cells, B-cell-depleted T cells, or PBMCs provided the cDNA or gDNA that served as material.

Germline assignment: CDR1 LNHDA and CDR2 SQIVND (reference sequence). The CDR3 contains 14 residues. J lost 4 bases, V lost 4 bases, and 7 bases had no gene match. The chain employs TRBV19 and TRBJ2-7; TRBD2 matches 7 bases. Sequenced sample: peripheral blood. The receptor's source is a human donor with acute or convalescent COVID-19. The donor label of this sample is uncertain. The DNA of the CDR3 is TGTGCCAGTAGTAGAGTAGCGGGTCGATACGAGCAGTACTTC. This gives the protein CASSRVAGRYEQYF. Using reference TRBV19 and TRBJ2-7 for the parts outside the CDR3, the full variable domain is DGGITQSPKYLFRKEGQNVTLSCEQNLNHDAMYWYRQDPGQGLRLIYYSQIVNDFQKGDIAEGYSVSREKKESFPLTVTSAQKNPTAFYLCASSRVAGRYEQYFGPGTRLTVT.